The entry that follows covers one T cell receptor beta chain sequence. Deletions cut 2 bases from V and 4 bases from J, with 8 bases between. CDR1 and CDR2 (germline): MDHEN, SYDVKM. CDR3 length: 13 residues. This sample stems from a study of blood T cell repertoires in COVID-19. At the level of the study: Sites across the United States, Italy and Spain contributed samples from acute and convalescent COVID-19. Sample material is recorded as cDNA or gDNA derived from T cells, B-cell-depleted T cells, or PBMCs.

Per the original methods: Cell counts per sample came from amplifying reference gene primers. The protocol was immunoSEQ multiplex PCR, while the TCRdb copy is restricted to in-frame clones and leaves out a portion. V and J calls plus clone size are reproduced from that table; the DNA served to infer D and trimming. The table shows under 200,000 clones, with more than 75% occurring only once. This chain uses TRBV28 with TRBJ1-1; D may be TRBD1 (6 bases). Sequencing used peripheral blood. This sequence was found in a man between 35 and 55 years old with active or convalescent COVID-19. For the CDR3, the DNA is TGTGCCAGCAGTTTAGGGGGCAGCACTGAAGCTTTCTTT. It encodes CASSLGGSTEAFF. Full variable domain (missing parts from reference TRBV28 and TRBJ1-1): DVKVTQSSRYLVKRTGEKVFLECVQDMDHENMFWYRQDPGLGLRLIYFSYDVKMKEKGDIPEGYSVSREKKERFSLILESASTNQTSMYLCASSLGGSTEAFFGQGTRLTVV.